The rows below give T cell receptor beta chains drawn from one sample of a study of cytomegalovirus exposure and HLA in healthy donors. TCRdb's table, derived via immunoSEQ multiplex PCR, lists solely in-frame clones and lacks some. The table includes tens of thousands of clones, around three fifths detected once. The sample was PBMCs. Receptors originate from a human donor in good health. Each CDR3 is given with its conserved first and last residue. D genes are given only for firm matches. Clone size appears in some rows only: once, few, many, or a class for an expanded clone.

size	V	D	J	CDR3	DNA
.	TRBV11-2	TRBD1	TRBJ2-2	CASSRFDRGGTGELFF	TGTGCCAGCAGCCGATTTGACAGGGGTGGGACCGGGGAGCTGTTTTTT
few	TRBV19	TRBD1	TRBJ1-6	CASSTGQNNSPLHF	TGTGCCAGTAGCACGGGACAGAATAATTCACCCCTCCACTTT
.	TRBV7-3	TRBD2	TRBJ2-1	CASSSARGGAYNEQFF	TGTGCCAGCAGCTCTGCCCGGGGGGGGGCTTACAATGAGCAGTTCTTC
few	TRBV7-9	TRBD2	TRBJ2-1	CSSSYNAAGRTNEQFF	TGTTCCAGCAGCTATAACGCAGCGGGGCGCACCAATGAGCAGTTCTTC
once	TRBV4-3	.	TRBJ1-2	CASSQDLRSVGGYGYTF	TGCGCCAGCAGCCAAGACCTACGATCGGTAGGGGGCTATGGCTACACCTTC
.	TRBV4-1	TRBD1	TRBJ1-5	CASSQIGSTGASYSNQPQHF	TGCGCCAGCAGCCAGATTGGGTCGACAGGGGCAAGTTATAGCAATCAGCCCCAGCATTTT
.	TRBV6-6	.	TRBJ2-6	CASEANSGANVLTF	TGTGCCAGCGAGGCGAACTCTGGGGCCAACGTCCTGACTTTC
few	TRBV10-1	TRBD1	TRBJ1-2	CASSEPRDRAYYGYTF	TGCGCCAGCAGTGAGCCCCGGGACAGGGCATACTATGGCTACACCTTC
.	TRBV5-4	TRBD1	TRBJ2-3	CASSLDRGVTDTQYF	TGTGCCAGCAGCTTGGACAGGGGGGTCACAGATACGCAGTATTTT
.	TRBV6-5	TRBD1	TRBJ2-7	CASSWDRNTYEQYF	TGTGCCAGCAGTTGGGACAGGAATACCTACGAGCAGTACTTC
few	TRBV5-1	TRBD1	TRBJ2-7	CASSPGQGFGEQYF	TGCGCCAGCAGCCCGGGACAGGGGTTCGGCGAGCAGTACTTC
.	TRBV19	TRBD1	TRBJ2-7	CASSTSRDRGEQYF	TGTGCCAGTAGTACCTCCCGGGACAGAGGCGAGCAGTACTTC
few	TRBV9	.	TRBJ1-2	CASTTTPQGREGYTF	TGTGCCAGCACCACCACGCCCCAGGGGAGGGAAGGCTACACCTTC
once	TRBV30	.	TRBJ2-3	CAWSAYGDRTTDTQYF	TGTGCCTGGAGTGCTTATGGAGATCGGACAACAGATACGCAGTATTTT
few	TRBV6-5	TRBD2	TRBJ2-5	CASSSWSVAGKETQYF	TGTGCCAGCAGTTCCTGGTCGGTAGCGGGGAAAGAGACCCAGTACTTC
few	TRBV9	.	TRBJ2-2	CASTERANTGELFF	TGTGCCAGCACCGAACGGGCGAACACCGGGGAGCTGTTTTTT
.	TRBV5-4	.	TRBJ2-1	CASGPPEPGMGNEQFF	TGTGCCAGCGGTCCCCCCGAGCCGGGGATGGGTAATGAGCAGTTCTTC
.	TRBV7-7	.	TRBJ2-5	CASSETAETQYF	TGTGCTAGCAGCGAGACAGCGGAGACCCAGTACTTC
.	TRBV5-1	TRBD2	TRBJ2-5	CASSLAGGPGETQYF	TGCGCCAGCAGCTTGGCGGGGGGGCCGGGGGAGACCCAGTACTTC
.	TRBV30	TRBD1	TRBJ2-7	CAWSGGTGTSYEQYF	TGTGCCTGGAGTGGGGGGACAGGGACCTCCTACGAGCAGTACTTC
few	TRBV4-3	.	TRBJ2-5	CASSPRLGQTQYF	TGCGCCAGCAGCCCTCGACTAGGGCAGACCCAGTACTTC
.	TRBV19	.	TRBJ1-6	CASSYGGSDSPLHF	TGTGCCAGTAGTTATGGGGGGTCGGATTCACCCCTCCACTTT
.	TRBV2	TRBD1	TRBJ1-4	CASRQQGARYEKLFF	TGTGCCAGCAGGCAACAGGGGGCGCGGTATGAAAAACTGTTTTTT
.	TRBV4-2	.	TRBJ2-7	CASSPRTNPYEQYF	TGTGCCAGCAGCCCACGGACTAATCCCTACGAGCAGTACTTC
.	TRBV2	.	TRBJ2-7	CASSNRASEQYF	TGTGCCAGCAGCAACAGGGCAAGCGAGCAGTACTTC
.	TRBV7-2	TRBD1	TRBJ1-3	CASRPTGTGNTIYF	TGTGCCAGCAGACCGACAGGGACTGGAAACACCATATATTTT
once	TRBV28	.	TRBJ1-6	CASSLWEDNSPLHF	TGTGCCAGCAGTTTATGGGAGGATAATTCACCCCTCCACTTT
.	TRBV27	TRBD1	TRBJ2-7	CASSLKRLRDRGYEQYF	TGTGCCAGCAGTCTCAAACGCCTCCGGGACAGGGGCTACGAGCAGTACTTC
.	TRBV4-1	TRBD1	TRBJ2-7	CASSQVTGTGHYEQYF	TGCGCCAGCAGCCAAGTAACCGGGACAGGGCACTACGAGCAGTACTTC
few	TRBV18	.	TRBJ1-4	CASSPREGTNEKLFF	TGTGCCAGCTCCCCCCGAGAGGGAACTAATGAAAAACTGTTTTTT
.	TRBV7-8	TRBD2	TRBJ2-7	CASSFPGRVEQYF	TGTGCCAGCAGCTTCCCAGGGAGGGTCGAGCAGTACTTC
.	TRBV5-4	TRBD2	TRBJ2-3	CASSNSGGTGDTQYF	TGTGCCAGCAGCAATAGCGGGGGGACCGGAGATACGCAGTATTTT
.	TRBV27	TRBD1	TRBJ2-1	CASSLRQGRNEQFF	TGTGCCAGCAGTTTACGACAGGGGAGGAATGAGCAGTTCTTC
once	TRBV19	TRBD1	TRBJ1-5	CASTTDRGSNQPQHF	TGTGCCAGTACTACGGACAGGGGGAGCAATCAGCCCCAGCATTTT
few	TRBV4-2	.	TRBJ2-5	CASSQDRGPKTQYF	TGTGCCAGCAGCCAAGATCGAGGGCCCAAGACCCAGTACTTC
.	TRBV30	.	TRBJ2-2	CAWSAGQTNTGELFF	TGTGCCTGGAGTGCCGGACAGACGAACACCGGGGAGTTGTTTTTT
.	TRBV6-6	TRBD1	TRBJ1-1	CATPGQANTEAFF	TGTGCCACCCCGGGACAGGCGAACACTGAAGCTTTCTTT
medium-sized	TRBV11-2	.	TRBJ2-7	CASSLAQDREQYF	TGTGCCAGCAGCTTAGCACAGGACCGGGAGCAGTACTTC
few	TRBV18	TRBD1	TRBJ1-1	CASSPETGGRTEAFF	TGTGCCAGCTCACCAGAGACAGGGGGCAGGACTGAAGCTTTCTTT
.	TRBV5-5	.	TRBJ1-2	CASSLGGPGGYTF	TGTGCCAGCAGCTTAGGAGGCCCTGGTGGCTACACCTTC
.	TRBV10-3	.	TRBJ1-1	CAISDEAMNTEAFF	TGTGCCATCAGTGACGAAGCCATGAACACTGAAGCTTTCTTT
.	TRBV7-9	TRBD1	TRBJ1-4	CASSPRQGYNEKLFF	TGTGCCAGCAGCCCCCGACAGGGTTACAATGAAAAACTGTTTTTT
few	TRBV4-1	.	TRBJ1-2	CASSHPDSNYGYTF	TGCGCCAGCAGCCATCCAGACAGTAACTATGGCTACACCTTC
.	TRBV7-2	TRBD1	TRBJ1-2	CASSSRGGQVNYGYTF	TGTGCCAGCAGCTCTAGGGGGGGACAGGTTAACTATGGCTACACCTTC
.	TRBV2	.	TRBJ1-3	CASNLGGFGNTIYF	TGTGCCAGCAACCTAGGGGGATTCGGAAACACCATATATTTT
once	TRBV7-3	TRBD2	TRBJ2-5	CASSSQSGIQETQYF	TGTGCCAGCAGCTCCCAAAGCGGGATCCAAGAGACCCAGTACTTC
few	TRBV30	.	TRBJ2-3	CAWSVDNTDTQYF	TGTGCCTGGAGTGTAGACAACACAGATACGCAGTATTTT
.	TRBV6-5	.	TRBJ1-2	CASSYIQTGSYGYTF	TGTGCCAGCAGTTACATTCAAACAGGCTCCTATGGCTACACCTTC